Presented here are 2 T cell receptor beta chains from one specimen sequenced in a study of CD8 T cells in Susac syndrome. A quantity of about 0.45 to 1 ug RNA underwent reverse transcription using random hexamers. One entry per CDR3 protein, called by TCRdb with MiXCR from the immunoSEQ multiplex PCR reads. Of over 130,000 distinct CDR3 sequences in the sample, approximately 95% were seen once. Sequencing was performed on CD4+ T cells from PBMCs. These receptors originate from a human donor with Susac syndrome.

This sequence joins TRBV9 and TRBJ1-1, with no clear D. This CDR3 has 13 amino acids. In germline, CDR1 is SGDLS, CDR2 YYNGEE. Trimming cost V 2 bases and J 6 bases, with 11 bases left between them. The DNA for the CDR3 is TGTGCCAGCAGCGTGGGTTCCCAGGCTGAAGCTTTCTTT. Translated, it gives CASSVGSQAEAFF.

The rearrangement joins TRBV14 to TRBJ1-6, with a tentative D call TRBD1 (5 bases). Germline V lookup: CDR1 SGHDN, CDR2 FVKESK. V lost 2 bases and J 11 bases, leaving 10 bases between the germline ends. CDR3 length: 13 amino acids. CDR3 DNA: TGTGCCAGCAGCCAACAGGGTGCCCCACCCCTCCACTTT. Amino acid sequence: CASSQQGAPPLHF.